The 15 T cell receptor beta chains presented below share a single source sample, sequenced in a study of blood T cell repertoires in COVID-19. Only in-frame clones appear in the TCRdb table, and some are missing; sequencing was by immunoSEQ multiplex PCR. Of under 150,000 clones listed, roughly 80% are singletons. Sample: peripheral blood. All receptors come from a human donor in a cohort sampled during active COVID-19.

This chain uses TRBV9 with TRBJ2-3, with 9 positions matching TRBD2. The germline gives CDR1 SGDLS, CDR2 YYNGEE. Unmatched junction bases numbered 4, after V lost 2 bases and J lost 0 bases. This CDR3 has 16 amino acids. The CDR3 DNA reads TGTGCCAGCAGCGTCCCGACTAGCGGTAGCACAGATACGCAGTATTTT. Translated, it gives CASSVPTSGSTDTQYF. The variable domain in full, with the rest retrieved from reference TRBV9 and TRBJ2-3, is DSGVTQTPKHLITATGQRVTLRCSPRSGDLSVYWYQQSLDQGLQFLIQYYNGEERAKGNILERFSAQQFPDLHSELNLSSLELGDSALYFCASSVPTSGSTDTQYFGPGTRLTVL.

The chain recombines TRBV2 with TRBJ1-2, with D possibly matching TRBD1 (6 bases). This CDR3 spans 14 amino acids. Between the trimmed V and J ends, which lost 6 bases and 8 bases, there was a span of 19 bases. Germline CDR1 and CDR2: SNHLY and FYNNEI. The CDR3 is CASRAFTGHHGYTF. The DNA of the CDR3 is TGTGCCAGCAGGGCCTTTACGGGACATCACGGCTACACCTTC.

The chain combines TRBV7-8 with TRBJ2-7, with TRBD1 matching 12 bases. This CDR3 spans 15 amino acids. The ends lost 1 base at V and 6 bases at J; junction bases unmatched: 4. Germline CDR1 and CDR2: SGHVS and FQNEAQ. The CDR3 here is CASSLGGTGGVEQYF. The CDR3 DNA follows: TGTGCCAGCAGCTTAGGGGGGACAGGGGGCGTCGAGCAGTACTTC.

The table lists this clone with many counts. This CDR3 reads CASSSGGGRRSGNTIYF. The CDR3 DNA sequence: TGTGCCAGCAGCTCGGGTGGAGGGAGAAGATCTGGAAACACCATATATTTT. V usage is TRBV7-6 and J usage is TRBJ1-3; D ambiguous. Per germline, CDR1 SGHVS and CDR2 FNYEAQ. The CDR3 length is 17 residues. Trimming took off 4 bases at V and 1 base at J, with 17 bases between the two ends.

This clone came up a few times. The V and J genes are TRBV4-2 and TRBJ2-7; D possibly corresponds to TRBD2 (6 bases). With 4 bases removed from V and 2 bases from J, the gap between germline ends came to 15 bases. The CDR3 totals 15 residues. CDR1 and CDR2 from the germline V gene are LGHNA and YNFKEQ. DNA for the CDR3: TGTGCCAGCAGCCGTGTATACGCTAGCGCCTACGAGCAGTACTTC. Translation: CASSRVYASAYEQYF.

The chain carries TRBV4-3 and TRBJ2-3; 11 bases fit TRBD2. V dropped 1 base and J dropped 2; count of bases not matched to a gene: 8. Germline loops: CDR1 LGHNA, CDR2 YSLEER. The CDR3 runs 18 residues. CDR3 sequence: CASSQGGASGGITDTQYF. CDR3 nucleotides: TGCGCCAGCAGCCAAGGTGGGGCTAGCGGGGGGATCACAGATACGCAGTATTTT.

V usage is TRBV21-1 and J usage is TRBJ1-4. TRBV21-1 is an annotated pseudogene. This CDR3 is 13 amino acids long. Here the CDR3 DNA reads TGTGCCAGCAGGGAGTTTACTAATGAAAAACTGTTTTTT. This encodes CASREFTNEKLFF.

The J gene is TRBJ1-1, the V gene TRBV5-5, with D tentatively TRBD1 (6 bases). V was shortened by 0 bases and J by 10 bases, with 19 bases between the two germline ends. Germline V gene lookup returns CDR1 SGHKS and CDR2 YYEKEE (reference sequence). The CDR3 runs 15 residues. CDR3 loop: CASSLVPRQVRGAFF. The CDR3, as DNA: TGTGCCAGCAGCTTGGTCCCTAGACAGGTCAGAGGAGCTTTCTTT.

The chain uses TRBV19 and TRBJ1-6, with 9 bases lining up with TRBD1. The V gene's germline CDR1 is LNHDA and CDR2 SQIVND (reference sequence). The CDR3 is made up of 16 amino acids. V was clipped by 3 bases and J by 9 bases; unmatched bases: 9. CDR3 in amino acids: CASSIRDREMFSPLHF. CDR3 nucleotides: TGTGCCAGTAGTATCCGGGACAGGGAAATGTTTTCACCCCTCCACTTT. Variable domain in full (rest from reference TRBV19 and TRBJ1-6): DGGITQSPKYLFRKEGQNVTLSCEQNLNHDAMYWYRQDPGQGLRLIYYSQIVNDFQKGDIAEGYSVSREKKESFPLTVTSAQKNPTAFYLCASSIRDREMFSPLHFGNGTRLTVT.

V is TRBV7-8 and J is TRBJ1-1; D is undetermined. Germline V gives CDR1 SGHVS, CDR2 FQNEAQ. The CDR3 is 16 amino acids. V lost 5 bases to trimming and J lost 10 bases, with 26 bases between them. CDR3 amino acids: CASSPSGVNRPARAFF. In DNA, the CDR3 is TGTGCCAGCAGCCCGAGCGGAGTAAATCGTCCCGCCCGAGCTTTCTTT. The full variable domain, its missing parts supplied by reference TRBV7-8 and TRBJ1-1, is GAGVSQSPRYKVAKRGQDVALRCDPISGHVSLFWYQQALGQGPEFLTYFQNEAQLDKSGLPSDRFFAERPEGSVSTLKIQRTQQEDSAVYLCASSPSGVNRPARAFFGQGTRLTVV.

This chain connects TRBV2 to TRBJ2-3; tentatively, D is TRBD1 (6 bases). Germline CDR1 reads SNHLY; CDR2 reads FYNNEI. The V gene lost 4 bases and the J gene lost 2 bases, with 13 bases spanning the gap. This CDR3 contains 15 residues. CDR3 in DNA: TGTGCCAGCAGTGTAGGTGTGGGGGCCACAGATACGCAGTATTTT. It encodes CASSVGVGATDTQYF. Using reference TRBV2 and TRBJ2-3 for the parts outside the CDR3, the full variable domain is EPEVTQTPSHQVTQMGQEVILRCVPISNHLYFYWYRQILGQKVEFLVSFYNNEISEKSEIFDDQFSVERPDGSNFTLKIRSTKLEDSAMYFCASSVGVGATDTQYFGPGTRLTVL.

V and J are TRBV4-3 and TRBJ1-2; the D is unclear. V was trimmed by 4 bases and J by 4 bases, leaving 10 bases between them. This CDR3 contains 13 residues. Germline assignment: CDR1 LGHNA and CDR2 YSLEER. The CDR3: CASSPQTSYGYTF. The DNA for the CDR3 is TGCGCCAGCAGCCCACAGACGAGCTATGGCTACACCTTC.

The chain has TRBV3-1 (or the pseudogene TRBV3-2) and TRBJ1-3; 8 nucleotides match TRBD1. CDR3 size: 16 residues. The germline CDR1 and CDR2 sequences are LGHDT and YNNKEL (reference sequence). J lost 4 bases, V lost 4 bases, and 9 bases had no gene match. The CDR3 sequence: CASSRTDRAGGNTIYF. In nucleotides, the CDR3 is TGTGCCAGCAGCCGAACGGACAGGGCGGGCGGAAACACCATATATTTT.

V usage is TRBV6-5 and J usage is TRBJ1-2; 7 nucleotides line up with TRBD1. The V segment lost 0 bases and the J segment 1 base; nucleotides outside the gene matches: 2. CDR3 size: 15 residues. Germline assignment: CDR1 MNHEY and CDR2 SVGAGI. Here the CDR3 reads CASSYSGTVNYGYTF. The CDR3 DNA is TGTGCCAGCAGTTACTCTGGGACAGTTAACTATGGCTACACCTTC.

The chain combines TRBV5-6 with TRBJ2-3; possible D gene TRBD1, 5 bases. The germline V gene has CDR1 SGHDT and CDR2 YYEEEE. This CDR3 is 14 amino acids long. V dropped 2 bases and J dropped 6 bases, with 13 bases sitting between them. The CDR3 loop reads CASSLVRRGDTQYF. Here the CDR3 DNA reads TGTGCCAGCAGCTTAGTACGTAGGGGCGATACGCAGTATTTT. Combining the CDR3 with reference TRBV5-6 and TRBJ2-3 gives the whole variable domain DAGVTQSPTHLIKTRGQQVTLRCSPKSGHDTVSWYQQALGQGPQFIFQYYEEEERQRGNFPDRFSGHQFPNYSSELNVNALLLGDSALYLCASSLVRRGDTQYFGPGTRLTVL.